This T cell receptor (beta chain) was obtained from a study of tumor-infiltrating lymphocytes in localized non-small cell lung cancer. By sample fraction, this clone is medium-sized. This CDR3 has 14 amino acids. V lost 5 bases to trimming and J lost 7 bases, with 17 bases between them. The germline V gene has CDR1 SEHNR and CDR2 FQNEAQ (reference sequence). Sequenced by immunoSEQ multiplex PCR; TCRdb stores in-frame clones only, minus some. The sample yields 20,000 to 30,000 clones, just under 75% seen once. The clonotype originates from a human donor with non-small cell lung cancer. The chain combines TRBV7-9 with TRBJ2-5; no firm D call. Sample: lung tumor tissue. The CDR3 loop reads CASSAIDNLLTQYF. CDR3 nucleotide sequence: TGTGCCAGCAGCGCAATAGACAATCTCTTGACCCAGTACTTC. The variable domain in full, completed from reference TRBV7-9 and TRBJ2-5, reads DTGVSQNPRHKITKRGQNVTFRCDPISEHNRLYWYRQTLGQGPEFLTYFQNEAQLEKSRLLSDRFSAERPKGSFSTLEIQRTEQGDSAMYLCASSAIDNLLTQYFGPGTRLLVL.